This T cell receptor (beta chain) was found in a study of chemoradiotherapy in HPV16-positive cancers. Overall study context: Candidate HPV-specific clones and shared TCR motifs came from a couple of HPV16-positive patients. The study's findings and limits: Candidate HPV-specific clones and E7-related TCR motifs grew in tumor during treatment.

This clone was counted between two and nine times. Its specificity is unknown. Over chemoradiotherapy, repertoires were sampled more than once. Clones were read by immunoSEQ multiplex PCR, and TCRdb kept only the in-frame ones, dropping some. The sample records approximately 27,000 clones, approximately 84% being singletons. Trimming removed 4 bases from V and 10 bases from J; junction bases left unmatched: 10. Germline V gene data show CDR1 as SGHRS and CDR2 as YFSETQ. The CDR3 contains 15 residues. The sequence came from a human donor with HPV-associated anogenital cancer. The chain employs TRBV5-1 and TRBJ1-6; 8 nucleotides agree with TRBD1. Sequenced material: blood, taken from a patient who underwent chemoradiotherapy. The CDR3 here is CASSRRTGMDSPLHF. CDR3 nucleotide sequence: TGCGCCAGCAGCCGACGGACAGGGATGGACTCACCCCTCCACTTT.